Each of the 10 T cell receptor beta chains below was sequenced from the same sample in a study of control samples from healthy donors and cancer patients. The table came from immunoSEQ multiplex PCR; TCRdb's copy has only in-frame clones and leaves some out. Of 100,000 to 150,000 clones listed, over 75% were seen once; the top ten hold more than 2%. The sequenced sample consisted of blood. The receptors were gathered from a man aged 18 to 30 in good health.

This clone was observed a handful of times. This chain uses TRBV19 with TRBJ1-2, with D unresolved. Germline V gene lookup returns CDR1 LNHDA and CDR2 SQIVND (reference sequence). The CDR3 covers 14 residues. Trimming pared 3 bases from V and 0 bases from J, leaving 8 bases between. DNA for the CDR3: TGTGCCAGTAGTATCAACACAGCTAACTATGGCTACACCTTC. Its protein is CASSINTANYGYTF.

V gene TRBV19 combines with J gene TRBJ1-1; a possible D gene is TRBD1 (5 bases). Trimming left V 9 bases short and J 4 bases short, with 12 bases between. Germline-derived CDR1 and CDR2 are LNHDA and SQIVND (reference sequence). The CDR3 sequence is 12 residues long. The CDR3 sequence: CASRWGTTEAFF. CDR3 bases: TGTGCCAGCCGATGGGGGACCACTGAAGCTTTCTTT. Supplemented by reference TRBV19 and TRBJ1-1, the full variable domain reads DGGITQSPKYLFRKEGQNVTLSCEQNLNHDAMYWYRQDPGQGLRLIYYSQIVNDFQKGDIAEGYSVSREKKESFPLTVTSAQKNPTAFYLCASRWGTTEAFFGQGTRLTVV.

The chain is built from TRBV2 and TRBJ1-5; 9 bases align to TRBD1. The V gene end was trimmed by 6 bases and the J gene end by 1 base; junction bases not matched to a gene: 4. This CDR3 is 15 amino acids long. Germline loops: CDR1 SNHLY, CDR2 FYNNEI. The CDR3 region has the DNA TGTGCCAGCAGCGGGGACAGGGACAGCAATCAGCCCCAGCATTTT. It yields the protein CASSGDRDSNQPQHF.

The rearrangement joins TRBV6-6 to TRBJ2-7, with TRBD2 identical over 7 bases. This CDR3 spans 12 amino acids. Losses at the gene ends were 4 bases for V and 5 bases for J; bases not matched to a gene: 2. Germline CDR1 is MNHNY and CDR2 is SVGAGI (reference sequence). As DNA, the CDR3 is TGTGCCAGCAGTTCAAGCGGGAACGAGCAGTACGTC. Translated, it gives CASSSSGNEQYV.

The chain uses TRBV25-1 and TRBJ2-6; D possibly corresponds to TRBD2 (6 bases). Trimming left V 7 bases short and J 0 bases short, with 10 bases between. This CDR3 is built from 15 residues. Germline V CDR1 and CDR2: MGHDK, SYGVNS. CDR3 in DNA: TGTGCCAGCACGGGAGTTAACTCTGGGGCCAACGTCCTGACTTTC. Encoded protein: CASTGVNSGANVLTF.

The sample holds one count of this clone. This chain connects TRBV7-3 to TRBJ2-1; TRBD2 matches at 10 bases. CDR1 SGHTA and CDR2 FQGTGA come from the germline V gene. The CDR3 loop spans 19 amino acids. The trim removed 2 bases at V and 2 bases at J, leaving 12 bases unmatched. The DNA of the CDR3 is TGTGCCAGCAGCTTAGTTAGGACTAGCGGAACTCGCCCCTACAATGAGCAGTTCTTC. Translation: CASSLVRTSGTRPYNEQFF.

The genes are TRBV7-2 and TRBJ2-1; 7 nucleotides line up with TRBD2. The ends lost 3 bases at V and 7 bases at J; junction bases unmatched: 3. The germline gives CDR1 SGHTA, CDR2 FQGNSA. This CDR3 has 13 residues. This chain's CDR3 is CASSLGTMNEQFF. The CDR3 DNA reads TGTGCCAGCAGCTTGGGGACTATGAATGAGCAGTTCTTC.

This clone was detected once. This rearrangement joins TRBV6-2 or TRBV6-3 to TRBJ1-5; D ambiguous. The CDR3 sequence is 13 residues long. CDR1 and CDR2 (germline): MNHEY, SVGEGT. Trimming took off 3 bases at V and 4 bases at J, with 7 bases between the two ends. CDR3 nucleotide sequence: TGTGCCAGCAGTTATTGGTTAAATCAGCCCCAGCATTTT. Residues: CASSYWLNQPQHF.

The CDR3 is CAWGDSRSYEQYF. CDR3 sequence (DNA): TGTGCCTGGGGGGACAGTCGCTCCTACGAGCAGTACTTC. V and J are TRBV30 and TRBJ2-7; 7 nucleotides match TRBD1. The length of the CDR3 is 13 residues. The V gene end was trimmed by 5 bases and the J gene end by 0 bases; junction bases not matched to a gene: 4. Germline loops: CDR1 GTSNPN, CDR2 SVGIG (reference sequence). The full variable domain, completed using reference TRBV30 and TRBJ2-7, is SQTIHQWPATLVQPVGSPLSLECTVEGTSNPNLYWYRQAAGRGLQLLFYSVGIGQISSEVPQNLSASRPQDRQFILSSKKLLLSDSGFYLCAWGDSRSYEQYFGPGTRLTVT.

V gene TRBV9 combines with J gene TRBJ2-1; 14 bases are a match to TRBD2. V lost 0 bases to trimming and J lost 8 bases; unmatched junction nucleotides: 10. Germline CDR1 reads SGDLS; CDR2 reads YYNGEE. This CDR3 comprises 18 residues. The CDR3 loop is CASSVETSGRAGDYEQFF. DNA of the CDR3: TGTGCCAGCAGCGTAGAGACTAGCGGGAGGGCCGGGGACTATGAGCAGTTCTTC. The full variable domain, with the rest looked up from reference TRBV9 and TRBJ2-1, is DSGVTQTPKHLITATGQRVTLRCSPRSGDLSVYWYQQSLDQGLQFLIQYYNGEERAKGNILERFSAQQFPDLHSELNLSSLELGDSALYFCASSVETSGRAGDYEQFFGPGTRLTVL.